These T cell receptor beta chains were read from a single sample in a study of blood T cell repertoires in COVID-19. The assay was immunoSEQ multiplex PCR, and TCRdb's table has in-frame clones only and misses some. The sample has some 76,000 clones; approximately 78% are singletons. The specimen was peripheral blood. Receptors were obtained from a human donor in a cohort sampled during active COVID-19. The CDR3 runs from the conserved cysteine through the conserved F or W. The order of the fields is D gene, J gene, V gene, CDR3 DNA, CDR3 protein. A D gene is named only where the DNA matches it firmly.

-,TRBJ2-7,TRBV30,TGTGCCTGGAGTGCCCGGGGTTCCAGCTCCTACGAGCAGTACTTC,CAWSARGSSSYEQYF
-,TRBJ1-3,TRBV19,TGTGCCAGTAGTATATCTCACAGAAGCTCTGGAAACACCATATATTTT,CASSISHRSSGNTIYF
-,TRBJ1-2,TRBV14,TGTGCCAGCAGCCTAGAGGAGGGGTTCGGCTACACCTTC,CASSLEEGFGYTF
-,TRBJ1-1,TRBV7-9,TGTGCCAGCAGCCTCCTAGGACAGTCAGCTTTCTTT,CASSLLGQSAFF
-,TRBJ1-2,TRBV19,TGTGCCAGTAGTGTAGGGGCTGACCTCTCATGGAACTATGGCTACACCTTC,CASSVGADLSWNYGYTF
-,TRBJ2-7,TRBV7-2,TGTGCCAGCAGCTTAATGGGCCTTAGCTCCTACGAGCAGTACTTC,CASSLMGLSSYEQYF
-,TRBJ2-7,TRBV5-1,TGCGCCAGCAGCTTGAGAGGGGGTCCGTACGAGCAGTACTTC,CASSLRGGPYEQYF
-,TRBJ2-3,TRBV11-3,TGTGCCAGCAGTCCTCAGTTGGGCACAGATACGCAGTATTTT,CASSPQLGTDTQYF
TRBD2,TRBJ2-7,TRBV5-1,TGCGCCAGCAGCGATACTAGCGGGAGCTACGAGCAGTACTTC,CASSDTSGSYEQYF
TRBD1,TRBJ2-2,TRBV2,TGTGCCAGCAGTGAAAGGGGACAGATAAACACCGGGGAGCTGTTTTTT,CASSERGQINTGELFF